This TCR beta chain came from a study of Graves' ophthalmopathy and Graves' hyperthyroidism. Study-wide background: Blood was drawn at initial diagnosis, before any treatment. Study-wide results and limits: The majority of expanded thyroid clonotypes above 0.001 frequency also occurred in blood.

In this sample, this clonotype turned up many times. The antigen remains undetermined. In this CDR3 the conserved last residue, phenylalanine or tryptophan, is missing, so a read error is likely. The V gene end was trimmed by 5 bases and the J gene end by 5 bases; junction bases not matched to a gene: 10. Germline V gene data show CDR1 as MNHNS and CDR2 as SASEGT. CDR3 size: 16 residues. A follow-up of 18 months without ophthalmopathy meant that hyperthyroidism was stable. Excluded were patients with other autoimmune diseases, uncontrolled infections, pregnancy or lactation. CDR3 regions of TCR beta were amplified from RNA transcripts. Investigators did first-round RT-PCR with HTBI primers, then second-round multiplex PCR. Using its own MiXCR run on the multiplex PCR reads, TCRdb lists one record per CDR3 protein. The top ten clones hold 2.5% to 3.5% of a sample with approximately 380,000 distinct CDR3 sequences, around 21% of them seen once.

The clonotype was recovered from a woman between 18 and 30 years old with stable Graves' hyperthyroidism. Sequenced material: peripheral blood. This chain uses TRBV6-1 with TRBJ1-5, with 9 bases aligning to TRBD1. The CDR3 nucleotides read TGTGCCAGCAGTACAAAAAGACAGGGGGGGGATCAGCCCCAGCATCTT. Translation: CASSTKRQGGDQPQHL.